This T cell receptor (beta chain) comes out of a study of blood T cell repertoires in COVID-19. Germline CDR1 SGHKS, CDR2 YYEKEE (reference sequence). V gave up 1 base and J gave up 7 bases, with 9 bases separating them. The CDR3 length is 14 residues. Generated by immunoSEQ multiplex PCR, the TCRdb table keeps only in-frame clones and is missing some. Seen here are fewer than 300,000 clones, 88% observed once, and the top ten hold about 0.99%. This TCR was sampled from a woman between 40 and 50 years old who had recovered from COVID-19. The J gene is TRBJ1-6, the V gene TRBV5-5; D is possibly TRBD1 (6 bases). The source material was peripheral blood. CDR3 nucleotide sequence: TGTGCCAGCAGCTTGCACAGGGCCAATTCACCCCTCCACTTT. It codes for CASSLHRANSPLHF.